These T cell receptor beta chains were read from a single sample in a study of T cells after posttransplantation cyclophosphamide. The data were produced by immunoSEQ multiplex PCR, yet TCRdb's version contains in-frame clones alone and is incomplete. This sample carries about 30,000 clones, none of them present only once. The sample consisted of PBMCs. All receptors derive from a woman under 40 in good health and a related stem cell transplant donor. Both conserved end residues are trimmed from each CDR3.

J gene,CDR3 length,V gene,CDR3 protein
TRBJ2-7,11,TRBV28,ASRPPGFDEQY
TRBJ1-1,13,TRBV28,ASSLIVQGTAEAF
TRBJ1-5,13,TRBV19,ASRGQGYSNQPQH
TRBJ1-2,14,TRBV10-3,ATLPGFSITNYGYT
TRBJ2-6,14,TRBV7-8,ASSPDRSSGANVLT
TRBJ2-1,12,TRBV12-3/TRBV12-4,ASNPGLASNEQF
TRBJ2-7,13,TRBV4-2,ASSQDSGGAYEQY
TRBJ2-3,17,TRBV5-1,ASSLEAGDVGLDTDTQY
TRBJ2-3,13,TRBV6-6,ASSYQNRVADTQY
TRBJ2-2,13,TRBV11-3,ASSRTGPNTGELF
TRBJ1-2,12,TRBV4-1,ASSQATDNNGYT
TRBJ2-3,12,TRBV5-1,ASSLGGQLDTQY
TRBJ1-5,12,TRBV6-6,ASRSHVSNQPQH
TRBJ1-4,13,TRBV11-2,ASSSLAGPDEKLF
TRBJ2-7,17,TRBV27,ASSHLPGLAGESSYEQY
TRBJ1-5,14,TRBV4-1,ASSQDWAGGWQPQH
TRBJ1-6,10,TRBV28,ASHRVNSPLH
TRBJ1-1,12,TRBV6-2/TRBV6-3,ASSYSAGSGEAF
TRBJ2-3,14,TRBV7-2,ASSSYPVAGADTQY
TRBJ1-4,13,TRBV6-2/TRBV6-3,ASSPDSTVNEKLF
TRBJ2-3,13,TRBV7-8,ASSPTRLVQDTQY
TRBJ1-2,15,TRBV7-8,ASSLAPPGQFDYGYT
TRBJ2-7,10,TRBV7-2,ASSRTAYEQY
TRBJ2-5,13,TRBV9,ASSPGVRQGSAQY
TRBJ1-1,11,TRBV27,ASSLTANTEAF
TRBJ1-2,11,TRBV19,ASSIRTGRGYT
TRBJ1-4,13,TRBV5-5,ASSLGAATNEKLF
TRBJ2-7,11,TRBV5-1,ASEGQGGYEQY
TRBJ1-5,13,TRBV4-1,ASSRGETPARPQH
TRBJ1-1,10,TRBV19,ASSFRNTEAF
TRBJ2-5,15,TRBV5-6,ASSEIFRQGGVETQY
TRBJ2-1,9,TRBV6-2/TRBV6-3,ASTGLTRQF
TRBJ1-2,12,TRBV25-1,ASSVGDRSDGYT
TRBJ1-2,13,TRBV6-5,ASSPYEGIDYGYT
TRBJ2-7,13,TRBV12-3/TRBV12-4,ASSLSRAWSYEQY
TRBJ2-3,16,TRBV18,ASSPNGGAGSNTDTQY
TRBJ1-2,13,TRBV27,ASSLYAGGDDGYT
TRBJ2-7,11,TRBV9,ASSVALGDEQY
TRBJ2-3,16,TRBV7-9,ASSLVSSGISSTDTQY
TRBJ2-3,14,TRBV10-3,AISAQGASSTDTQY
TRBJ1-2,12,TRBV2,ASTSDRGRVGYT
TRBJ2-2,14,TRBV12-3/TRBV12-4,ASSLYRARRTGELF
TRBJ2-2,10,TRBV5-6,ASSLGLGELF
TRBJ1-2,11,TRBV4-2,ASSQRTGDGYT
TRBJ2-3,11,TRBV15,ATSRTGRGTQY
TRBJ1-3,13,TRBV7-2,ASSLDRVSGNTIY
TRBJ2-7,14,TRBV4-2,ASSHLSGGSSYEQY